The 29 T cell receptor beta chains given below trace back to one sample, sequenced in a study of T cell responses to AZD1222 COVID-19 vaccine (dated by TCRdb to about 2021). Library generation was performed with the immunoSEQ multiplex PCR assay. Sourced from immuneACCESS, this table was stored by TCRdb with only in-frame sequences that have V and J called. A share of the clones is absent; for the studies checked, an unresolved V gene accounts for under half, and the remainder has no known explanation. The sample has around 180,000 clones on record, approximately 90% of them singletons. Roughly a quarter of the sample lies in the top ten. The time point label corresponds to: about 28 days (+/-7) after the second vaccine dose. Sequencing used peripheral blood, obtained 28 days after the second AZD1222 dose. These receptors were taken from an adult who received the AZD1222 COVID-19 vaccine.

In its sample, this clone was seen once. The V gene is TRBV28, the J gene TRBJ2-3, with 9 bases lining up with TRBD2. The CDR3 runs 15 residues. Germline V gene sequence: CDR1 MDHEN, CDR2 SYDVKM. Trimming removed 4 bases from V and 1 base from J; junction bases left unmatched: 3. Here the CDR3 reads CASSSGGRGTDTQYF. The CDR3 coding sequence is TGTGCCAGCAGTTCCGGCGGGAGGGGCACAGATACGCAGTATTTT.

This sequence joins TRBV5-6 and TRBJ1-2, with 7 bases aligning to TRBD1. The V and J ends lost 3 bases and 0 bases, in that order; junction bases with no gene match: 11. Germline V gene lookup returns CDR1 SGHDT and CDR2 YYEEEE. The CDR3 consists of 17 residues. As DNA, the CDR3 is TGTGCCAGCAGCTCCGACAGGGTGTGGGCACCTAACTATGGCTACACCTTC. Translation: CASSSDRVWAPNYGYTF. Together with reference TRBV5-6 and TRBJ1-2, the CDR3 gives the full variable domain: DAGVTQSPTHLIKTRGQQVTLRCSPKSGHDTVSWYQQALGQGPQFIFQYYEEEERQRGNFPDRFSGHQFPNYSSELNVNALLLGDSALYLCASSSDRVWAPNYGYTFGSGTRLTVV.

V and J are TRBV6-5 and TRBJ2-7; possible D gene TRBD2, 5 bases. Per germline, CDR1 MNHEY and CDR2 SVGAGI. CDR3 length equals 13 residues. V was trimmed by 5 bases and J by 7 bases, leaving 15 bases between them. Here the CDR3 reads CASSRSGRGEQYF. Written as DNA, the CDR3 is TGTGCCAGCAGTCGTTCAGGCCGGGGAGAGCAGTACTTC.

This rearrangement joins TRBV7-2 to TRBJ2-3; TRBD2 matches 13 bases. There are 16 residues in the CDR3. Germline V gene data show CDR1 as SGHTA and CDR2 as FQGNSA. The J segment lost 3 bases and the V segment lost 5 bases, leaving 5 bases of the junction unmatched. The CDR3: CASSTGLAGVTDTQYF. The CDR3 nucleotides read TGTGCCAGCAGCACCGGACTAGCGGGAGTAACAGATACGCAGTATTTT.

This clone was seen just once. This rearrangement joins TRBV18 to TRBJ2-3, with D maybe TRBD2 (6 bases). V was trimmed by 4 bases and J by 9 bases, leaving 20 bases between them. This CDR3 region has 15 residues. The germline gives CDR1 KGHSH, CDR2 LQKENI. Here the CDR3 DNA reads TGTGCCAGCTCACTAGGACGGGCCCTCGCGGGGACGCAGTATTTT. Translating it yields CASSLGRALAGTQYF.

The CDR3 DNA reads TGTGCCGGAGGGACGGGACAGGGCTCCGGGGAGCTGTTTTTT. Amino acids: CAGGTGQGSGELFF. The J gene is TRBJ2-2, the V gene TRBV30; 9 bases fit TRBD1. Germline CDR1 reads GTSNPN; CDR2 reads SVGIG (reference sequence). J lost 6 bases, V lost 8 bases, and 10 bases had no gene match. The CDR3 runs to 14 residues.

The chain links TRBV5-4 to TRBJ1-6, with D hard to call. CDR3 length equals 12 residues. Germline V gene lookup returns CDR1 SGHNT and CDR2 YYREEE (reference sequence). Deletions cut 0 bases from V and 13 bases from J, with 8 bases between. The CDR3 bases are TGTGCCAGCAGCTTGGGGACGTCCCCCCTCCACTTT. Its protein product is CASSLGTSPLHF. Using reference TRBV5-4 and TRBJ1-6 for the parts outside the CDR3, the full variable domain is ETGVTQSPTHLIKTRGQQVTLRCSSQSGHNTVSWYQQALGQGPQFIFQYYREEENGRGNFPPRFSGLQFPNYSSELNVNALELDDSALYLCASSLGTSPLHFGNGTRLTVT.

V is TRBV30 and J is TRBJ1-2; 8 positions match TRBD1. The CDR3 covers 13 residues. V shed 3 bases, J shed 6 bases, and the junction held 6 bases outside the gene matches. Germline V gene sequence: CDR1 GTSNPN, CDR2 SVGIG (reference sequence). CDR3 sequence (DNA): TGTGCCTGGAGGTCCAACAGGGGGGATGGCTACACCTTC. Translation gives CAWRSNRGDGYTF.

V gene TRBV28 combines with J gene TRBJ2-2; 8 bases map to TRBD2. The CDR3 is made up of 15 amino acids. V lost 5 bases and J lost 12; bases outside the gene matches: 14. Looked up from germline, CDR1 is MDHEN and CDR2 is SYDVKM. DNA of the CDR3: TGTGCCAGCAGTACCCCCCGGGGGGGCCCCGTGAAGCTGTTTTTT. It translates to CASSTPRGGPVKLFF.

A few counts support this clone. The J gene is TRBJ2-5, the V gene TRBV12-3 or TRBV12-4; D tentatively reads TRBD1 or TRBD2 (5 bases each). This CDR3 spans 13 amino acids. Trimming pared 6 bases from V and 2 bases from J, leaving 10 bases between. The CDR3: CASSPREQETQYF. CDR3 nucleotides: TGTGCCAGCAGCCCCAGGGAGCAAGAGACCCAGTACTTC.

The rearrangement joins TRBV5-6 to TRBJ1-1; weak D call: TRBD1 (6 bases). V lost 4 bases and J 5 bases, leaving 21 bases between the germline ends. CDR3 size: 16 residues. Germline V gene data show CDR1 as SGHDT and CDR2 as YYEEEE. CDR3 sequence: CASSSWGGVSSTEAFF. CDR3 nucleotide sequence: TGTGCCAGCAGCAGTTGGGGGGGCGTCTCGAGTACTGAAGCTTTCTTT. Combining the CDR3 with reference TRBV5-6 and TRBJ1-1 gives the whole variable domain DAGVTQSPTHLIKTRGQQVTLRCSPKSGHDTVSWYQQALGQGPQFIFQYYEEEERQRGNFPDRFSGHQFPNYSSELNVNALLLGDSALYLCASSSWGGVSSTEAFFGQGTRLTVV.

The chain joins TRBV6-4 to TRBJ2-6; D perhaps matches TRBD1 (6 bases). The CDR3 spans 17 residues. V was clipped by 0 bases and J by 0 bases, with 9 bases between them. Looked up from germline, CDR1 is MRHNA and CDR2 is SNTAGT. The CDR3 here is CASSDSDSRSGANVLTF. The DNA for the CDR3 is TGTGCCAGCAGTGACTCGGACAGCCGCTCTGGGGCCAACGTCCTGACTTTC.

J is TRBJ2-1 and V is TRBV3-1 (or the pseudogene TRBV3-2), with D perhaps TRBD2 (5 bases). V was trimmed by 3 bases and J by 2 bases, leaving 17 bases between them. CDR3 length: 17 residues. Germline V gene sequence: CDR1 LGHDT, CDR2 YNNKEL (reference sequence). CDR3 sequence reads: CASSHHDLARAYNEQFF. The CDR3 coding sequence is TGTGCCAGCAGCCACCACGACCTAGCTAGGGCCTACAATGAGCAGTTCTTC.

The chain is built from TRBV2 and TRBJ2-1, with 13 bases matching TRBD2. Germline V gene data show CDR1 as SNHLY and CDR2 as FYNNEI. Germline trimming cut 5 bases from V and 0 bases from J; bases unmatched to any gene: 4. The CDR3 has 17 amino acids. DNA for the CDR3: TGTGCCAGCAGTTCCGGGACTAGCGGGATCTCCTACAATGAGCAGTTCTTC. Its protein product is CASSSGTSGISYNEQFF.

The DNA for the CDR3 is TGTGCCAGCAGCACTTCAAGGTCAGATACGCAGTATTTT. Translation gives CASSTSRSDTQYF. The J gene is TRBJ2-3, the V gene TRBV7-2, with D unclear. Germline V gene sequence: CDR1 SGHTA, CDR2 FQGNSA. The CDR3 has 13 amino acids. Deletions cut 5 bases from V and 4 bases from J, with 10 bases between.

J is TRBJ2-2 and V is TRBV4-2; TRBD1 might be the D (6 bases). The CDR3 is made up of 16 amino acids. CDR1 LGHNA and CDR2 YNFKEQ come from the germline V gene. V lost 0 bases and J lost 4, with 12 bases in between. The CDR3 loop reads CASSQDSGTPTGELFF. CDR3 sequence (DNA): TGTGCCAGCAGCCAAGATTCCGGGACACCCACCGGGGAGCTGTTTTTT.

The V call is TRBV6-5, the J call TRBJ1-2; TRBD1 matches 9 bases. Germline lookup yields CDR1 MNHEY and CDR2 SVGAGI. The CDR3 is 16 amino acids. The V gene end was trimmed by 2 bases and the J gene end by 4 bases; junction bases not matched to a gene: 8. The CDR3 reads CASSYRGTGLSYGYTF. In DNA, the CDR3 is TGTGCCAGCAGTTACAGAGGGACAGGGCTTAGCTATGGCTACACCTTC.

This clone has a single count. The V call is TRBV19, the J call TRBJ1-1, with D possibly TRBD1 on 5 matching bases. Germline V lookup: CDR1 LNHDA, CDR2 SQIVND (reference sequence). The CDR3 is 13 amino acids. V was clipped by 5 bases and J by 0 bases, with 7 bases between them. CDR3 coding DNA: TGTGCCAGTAGTGACAGCTTGAACACTGAAGCTTTCTTT. Translation: CASSDSLNTEAFF.

This clone is a singleton in its sample. The chain has TRBV18 and TRBJ1-4; 9 bases agree with TRBD1. The ends lost 1 base at V and 8 bases at J; junction bases unmatched: 5. Germline values: CDR1 KGHSH, CDR2 LQKENI. The CDR3 sequence is 15 residues long. CDR3 coding DNA: TGTGCCAGCTCACCACGGACAGGGGAGAGGGAAAAACTGTTTTTT. Translating it yields CASSPRTGEREKLFF.

With respect to this clone: Germline and junction disagree at one end, which may indicate a read error. The V and J genes are TRBV6-6 and TRBJ2-4, with D possibly being TRBD1 or TRBD2 (5 bases each). CDR3 length equals 14 residues. Germline CDR1 is MNHNY and CDR2 is SVGAGI (reference sequence). The CDR3 region has the DNA TGTGCCAGCAGTCACTCCGGGACCGAAAACATTCAGTACTTC. Residues: CASSHSGTENIQYF.

The gene calls are TRBV10-3 and TRBJ2-5, with D perhaps assigned TRBD1 or TRBD2 (5 bases each). This CDR3 has 14 residues. Trimming removed 8 bases at V and 7 bases at J, with 20 bases between. Per germline, CDR1 ENHRY and CDR2 SYGVKD. For the CDR3, the DNA is TGTGCCATCGGAGCGTCGGGGCCCTTAAGGACCCAGTACTTC. Its protein is CAIGASGPLRTQYF.

The chain couples TRBV28 to TRBJ1-6; D gene uncertain. The CDR3 has 17 residues. Germline CDR1 MDHEN, CDR2 SYDVKM. The V gene lost 5 bases and the J gene lost 3 bases, with 17 bases spanning the gap. The CDR3 nucleotides read TGTGCCAGCAGTCAAAGGAGTCCCGCTTACTATAATTCACCCCTCCACTTT. Its protein product is CASSQRSPAYYNSPLHF.

The chain joins TRBV5-6 to TRBJ1-1, with 7 positions matching TRBD1. V lost 2 bases, J lost 0 bases, and 4 bases stayed unmatched. Germline V gene sequence: CDR1 SGHDT, CDR2 YYEEEE. CDR3 length: 15 residues. The CDR3: CASSFPTGVNTEAFF. In DNA form, the CDR3 reads TGTGCCAGCAGCTTTCCCACAGGGGTGAACACTGAAGCTTTCTTT. Full variable domain (missing parts from reference TRBV5-6 and TRBJ1-1): DAGVTQSPTHLIKTRGQQVTLRCSPKSGHDTVSWYQQALGQGPQFIFQYYEEEERQRGNFPDRFSGHQFPNYSSELNVNALLLGDSALYLCASSFPTGVNTEAFFGQGTRLTVV.

The rearrangement links TRBV12-3 or TRBV12-4 to TRBJ2-7; possible D gene TRBD1, 5 bases. CDR3 size: 12 residues. The V and J ends lost 6 bases and 5 bases respectively, with 11 bases between them. The CDR3 sequence: CASSRDGDEQYF. Here the CDR3 DNA reads TGTGCCAGCAGCAGGGATGGCGACGAGCAGTACTTC.

This rearrangement joins TRBV7-6 to TRBJ2-1, with D possibly matching TRBD2 (6 bases). Trimming shortened V by 3 bases and J by 6 bases, and 15 bases separated the two germline ends. This CDR3 comprises 15 residues. Germline V CDR1 and CDR2: SGHVS, FNYEAQ. CDR3 sequence reads: CASSFGGKPPNEQFF. CDR3 DNA sequence: TGTGCCAGCAGCTTCGGCGGGAAGCCCCCCAATGAGCAGTTCTTC.

This chain connects TRBV19 to TRBJ2-1; 8 positions match TRBD2. Germline V gene sequence: CDR1 LNHDA, CDR2 SQIVND (reference sequence). This CDR3 region has 15 residues. Trimming removed 8 bases from V and 6 bases from J; junction bases left unmatched: 12. CDR3 protein: CASQRQREIFNEQFF. The CDR3 DNA is TGTGCCAGTCAGCGGCAGCGGGAGATTTTCAATGAGCAGTTCTTC. The variable domain in full, with the rest retrieved from reference TRBV19 and TRBJ2-1, is DGGITQSPKYLFRKEGQNVTLSCEQNLNHDAMYWYRQDPGQGLRLIYYSQIVNDFQKGDIAEGYSVSREKKESFPLTVTSAQKNPTAFYLCASQRQREIFNEQFFGPGTRLTVL.

This chain joins TRBV11-2 and TRBJ2-1, with a tentative D call TRBD2 (6 bases). Trimming pared 5 bases from V and 13 bases from J, leaving 15 bases between. Germline CDR1 is SGHAT and CDR2 is FQNNGV. The CDR3 totals 12 residues. Written as DNA, the CDR3 is TGTGCCAGCAGCCCGATGTGGGGGGATCAGTTCTTC. Its translation: CASSPMWGDQFF.

V and J are TRBV4-3 and TRBJ2-2; D uncertain. Trimming removed 4 bases at V and 1 base at J, with 10 bases between. Germline V lookup: CDR1 LGHNA, CDR2 YSLEER. The CDR3 runs 15 residues. CDR3 amino acids: CASSLSGQNTGELFF. The CDR3 DNA sequence: TGCGCCAGCAGCCTAAGTGGTCAGAACACCGGGGAGCTGTTTTTT.

The chain joins TRBV28 to TRBJ1-2; the D gene is possibly TRBD1 (6 bases). V was trimmed by 5 bases and J by 4 bases, leaving 11 bases between them. This CDR3 region has 13 residues. Germline V gives CDR1 MDHEN, CDR2 SYDVKM. For the CDR3, the DNA is TGTGCCAGCAGTACAGGGATGGGCTATGGCTACACCTTC. It encodes CASSTGMGYGYTF.